The 22 T cell receptor beta chains presented below share a single source sample, sequenced in a study of metastatic and nonmetastatic thyroid tumors (TCRdb year 2020). No patient had received any treatment before thyroid surgery. The library was prepared using PCR. This sample was sequenced with an Illumina HiSeq 4000. The public reads were reanalyzed by TCRdb: fastp trimming at Q25, MiXCR alignment, in-frame beta chains only. The sample records about 45,000 clones, 3.2% of which are singletons. Of the sample, 8% to 10% falls within the top ten clones. The sample comprised blood. Receptor source: a female donor with papillary thyroid cancer or a benign thyroid nodule (not recorded which). Some clones in this sample may be carry-over from other donors' samples.

This clone was picked up a small number of times. The rearrangement links TRBV11-2 to TRBJ2-7; 10 bases match TRBD2. There are 15 residues in the CDR3. J gave up 6 bases and V 2 bases, and 7 bases lay outside the gene matches. The germline gives CDR1 SGHAT, CDR2 FQNNGV. The CDR3 here is CASSLYGTSAGEQYF. The CDR3 nucleotides are TGTGCCAGCAGCTTATACGGGACTAGCGCGGGCGAGCAGTACTTC. Supplemented by reference TRBV11-2 and TRBJ2-7, the full variable domain reads EAGVAQSPRYKIIEKRQSVAFWCNPISGHATLYWYQQILGQGPKLLIQFQNNGVVDDSQLPKDRFSAERLKGVDSTLKIQPAKLEDSAVYLCASSLYGTSAGEQYFGPGTRLTVT.

The chain combines TRBV7-9 with TRBJ2-2; TRBD1 agrees at 9 bases. The germline CDR1 and CDR2 sequences are SEHNR and FQNEAQ (reference sequence). The junction had 6 bases not matched to a gene; V was cut back by 4 bases and J by 3 bases. The length of the CDR3 is 16 residues. Here the CDR3 DNA reads TGTGCCAGCAGCTCTCAACAGGGGGCGTACACCGGGGAGCTGTTTTTT. Encoded protein: CASSSQQGAYTGELFF.

This clone has a handful of counts. V usage is TRBV6-1 and J usage is TRBJ2-3; TRBD2 agrees at 12 bases. This CDR3 is built from 15 residues. The germline gives CDR1 MNHNS, CDR2 SASEGT. The J segment lost 7 bases and the V segment lost 7 bases, leaving 9 bases of the junction unmatched. CDR3: CASMRLAGETYTQYF. CDR3 nucleotides: TGTGCCAGCATGCGACTAGCGGGAGAAACATATACGCAGTATTTT.

This clone was recorded many times. The V gene is TRBV3-1, the J gene TRBJ1-1; 11 nucleotides match TRBD1. The germline CDR1 and CDR2 sequences are LGHDT and YNNKEL (reference sequence). Germline trimming cut 4 bases from V and 11 bases from J; bases unmatched to any gene: 12. The CDR3 spans 15 residues. The CDR3 DNA is TGTGCCAGCAGCCGGACGGACAGGGGGCTTCTCGGCGCTTTCTTT. Translated, it gives CASSRTDRGLLGAFF.

This clone came up a few times. The gene calls are TRBV24-1 and TRBJ2-3; D tentatively reads TRBD1 or TRBD2 (5 bases each). The germline V and J ends were trimmed by 4 bases and 7 bases, with 11 bases remaining between them. From germline, CDR1 is KGHDR and CDR2 SFDVKD. The CDR3 totals 13 residues. CDR3 protein: CATSEQQGHTQYF. The CDR3 DNA reads TGTGCCACCAGTGAGCAGCAGGGACATACGCAGTATTTT.

This clone was detected ten times or more. J is TRBJ2-1 and V is TRBV19, with TRBD1 matching 7 bases. After removal of 2 bases from V and 4 bases from J, the junction contained 5 bases not matched to a gene. The CDR3 spans 15 residues. The V gene's germline CDR1 is LNHDA and CDR2 SQIVND (reference sequence). The CDR3, as DNA: TGTGCCAGTAGTATATTGGGACAGATGTACAATGAGCAGTTCTTC. Its protein is CASSILGQMYNEQFF. Drawing the rest from reference TRBV19 and TRBJ2-1, the complete variable domain is DGGITQSPKYLFRKEGQNVTLSCEQNLNHDAMYWYRQDPGQGLRLIYYSQIVNDFQKGDIAEGYSVSREKKESFPLTVTSAQKNPTAFYLCASSILGQMYNEQFFGPGTRLTVL.

Judged by abundance, this clone is medium-sized. The V gene is TRBV9, the J gene TRBJ1-2; weak D call: TRBD1 (5 bases). The CDR3 spans 14 residues. V lost 0 bases and J 1 base, leaving 7 bases between the germline ends. Germline CDR1 reads SGDLS; CDR2 reads YYNGEE. The CDR3 is CASSVGGFNYGYTF. Here the CDR3 DNA reads TGTGCCAGCAGCGTAGGGGGGTTTAACTATGGCTACACCTTC.

The chain links TRBV7-9 to TRBJ2-5; D might be TRBD2 (7 bases). The V end lost 11 bases, the J end lost 2 bases, and 18 bases lay between the germline ends. In germline, CDR1 is SEHNR, CDR2 FQNEAQ (reference sequence). The CDR3 is 14 residues long. CDR3 sequence reads: CAYEGGYSQETQYF. For the CDR3, the DNA is TGTGCCTACGAGGGGGGGTACTCTCAAGAGACCCAGTACTTC.

V usage is TRBV7-2 and J usage is TRBJ2-7; 12 bases match TRBD2. Per germline, CDR1 SGHTA and CDR2 FQGNSA. Losses at the gene ends were 6 bases for V and 2 bases for J; bases not matched to a gene: 8. The CDR3 totals 16 residues. DNA for the CDR3: TGTGCCAGCAGACACCGGACTAGCGGGGTTACCTACGAGCAGTACTTC. Protein product: CASRHRTSGVTYEQYF.

The genes are TRBV27 and TRBJ2-3; 7 bases map to TRBD2. From germline, CDR1 is MNHEY and CDR2 SMNVEV (reference sequence). The V gene end was trimmed by 5 bases and the J gene end by 10 bases; junction bases not matched to a gene: 15. The CDR3 is 15 amino acids. CDR3 amino acids: CASSPSTTGGAAQYF. The CDR3 coding sequence is TGTGCCAGCAGTCCTTCGACCACGGGGGGAGCGGCGCAGTATTTT.

Note on this clone: The junction does not match germline at one end; this may be a read error. In DNA, the CDR3 is TGTGCTAGCAGCTTACTAGCGCATGACACCGGGGAGCTGTTTTTT. The encoded protein is CASSLLAHDTGELFF. The J gene is TRBJ2-2, the V gene TRBV7-7, with 7 bases fitting TRBD2. The CDR3 loop spans 15 amino acids. Germline V CDR1 and CDR2: SSHAT, FNYEAQ (reference sequence).

At least ten counts were recorded for this clone. The V gene is TRBV27, the J gene TRBJ1-1, with unresolved D. The V gene's germline CDR1 is MNHEY and CDR2 SMNVEV (reference sequence). Trimming took 0 bases from V and 6 from J, leaving 8 bases between them. The CDR3 totals 13 residues. CDR3 residues: CASSLSTGSEAFF. CDR3 DNA sequence: TGTGCCAGCAGTTTATCGACCGGCTCTGAAGCTTTCTTT.

This clone was seen only a few times. The chain has TRBV11-3 and TRBJ1-2; tentative D call: TRBD1 (5 bases). This CDR3 comprises 13 residues. The ends were cut back, 3 bases at V and 8 bases at J, with 13 bases in the middle. Germline V CDR1 and CDR2: SGHNT, YENEEA. For the CDR3, the DNA is TGTGCCAGCAGCTTGTCAGGGCAGCGCGGCTACACCTTC. Protein: CASSLSGQRGYTF.

This clone showed up just a few times. The chain employs TRBV7-6 and TRBJ1-4; D unclear. Germline loops: CDR1 SGHVS, CDR2 FNYEAQ. CDR3 length: 14 amino acids. Trimming cost V 2 bases and J 10 bases, with 14 bases left between them. In DNA, the CDR3 is TGTGCCAGCAGCTTACTTCCCGTAGACGGAAAACTGTTTTTT. Its protein product is CASSLLPVDGKLFF.

This clone was found many times. The chain is built from TRBV9 and TRBJ2-1; 12 bases are a match to TRBD2. The junction had 3 bases not matched to a gene; V was cut back by 4 bases and J by 4 bases. The CDR3 has 15 amino acids. Germline V CDR1 and CDR2: SGDLS, YYNGEE. In DNA, the CDR3 is TGTGCCAGCAGCAAACTAGCGGGAGGATACAATGAGCAGTTCTTC. It is translated as CASSKLAGGYNEQFF.

This clone was observed many times. The chain is built from TRBV28 and TRBJ2-3, with D perhaps matching TRBD1 or TRBD2 (6 bases each). The CDR3 totals 15 residues. Trimming took 3 bases from V and 4 from J, leaving 14 bases between them. Per the germline V gene, CDR1 is MDHEN and CDR2 is SYDVKM. CDR3: CASSFQLGGADTQYF. The CDR3 nucleotides read TGTGCCAGCAGTTTTCAGTTGGGGGGCGCAGATACGCAGTATTTT.

The chain combines TRBV11-2 with TRBJ2-7; D is undetermined. With 0 bases removed from V and 0 bases from J, the gap between germline ends came to 9 bases. Germline-derived CDR1 and CDR2 are SGHAT and FQNNGV. The CDR3 is 15 amino acids. CDR3 residues: CASSLEGASSYEQYF. The CDR3 DNA is TGTGCCAGCAGCTTAGAAGGCGCGAGCTCCTACGAGCAGTACTTC.

This clone was seen at least ten times. A much larger clone sits a single nucleotide away, making a read error possible. The gene calls are TRBV30 and TRBJ1-1; TRBD1 matches at 11 bases. V lost 5 bases and J lost 7; bases outside the gene matches: 6. The germline CDR1 and CDR2 sequences are GTSNPN and SVGIG (reference sequence). CDR3 length equals 13 residues. The CDR3 loop is CAWGTGGGSEAFF. The CDR3 coding sequence is TGTGCCTGGGGGACAGGGGGAGGCAGTGAAGCTTTCTTT.

This clone turned up a few times. This chain connects TRBV7-3 to TRBJ2-6; 8 bases match TRBD2. This CDR3 has 19 residues. Trimming removed 6 bases from V and 4 bases from J; junction bases left unmatched: 17. Looked up from germline, CDR1 is SGHTA and CDR2 is FQGTGA. CDR3 in amino acids: CASSYQGRGGPGGANVLTF. The CDR3 DNA reads as TGTGCCAGCAGTTATCAAGGTCGGGGGGGGCCGGGAGGGGCCAACGTCCTGACTTTC.

This clone was recorded a few times. V usage is TRBV28 and J usage is TRBJ1-1, with D possibly being TRBD1 (5 bases). Trimming pared 2 bases from V and 0 bases from J, leaving 10 bases between. This CDR3 spans 15 amino acids. The germline V gene encodes CDR1 MDHEN and CDR2 SYDVKM. The CDR3 here is CASSLGAQLNTEAFF. The CDR3 nucleotides read TGTGCCAGCAGTTTAGGGGCGCAGCTGAACACTGAAGCTTTCTTT.

This clone was observed many times. The chain carries TRBV18 and TRBJ1-5; D gene ambiguous. CDR1 and CDR2 from the germline V gene are KGHSH and LQKENI. V was clipped by 1 base and J by 5 bases, with 9 bases between them. The CDR3 extends over 14 amino acids. The CDR3, as DNA: TGTGCCAGCTCACCACGGGAGAGTGATCAGCCCCAGCATTTT. Amino acid sequence: CASSPRESDQPQHF.

The rearrangement joins TRBV12-5 to TRBJ1-2; TRBD1 agrees at 7 bases. Germline V gives CDR1 LGHNT, CDR2 FRNRAP. The CDR3 totals 16 residues. V shed 5 bases and J 2 bases; nucleotides not matched to a gene: 11. This CDR3 is CASGLAPPTGNYGYTF. DNA of the CDR3: TGTGCTAGTGGTCTTGCCCCGCCGACAGGGAACTATGGCTACACCTTC.